This TCR beta chain was found in a study of blood T cells in healthy people across ages. Germline V gene sequence: CDR1 SGHTA, CDR2 FQGNSA. V was clipped by 2 bases and J by 8 bases; unmatched bases: 11. The CDR3 sequence is 15 residues long. The second PCR ran roughly 6 to 11 cycles with a sample-barcoded 5' primer and J-beta primers. TCRdb called the 5' RACE reads again in MiXCR, with one record for every CDR3 protein. Of 1,800,000 or so distinct CDR3 sequences in the sample, about two fifths were seen once. The specimen sequenced was blood. The sequence was collected from a human donor in good health. The V call is TRBV7-2, the J call TRBJ1-2; 7 nucleotides line up with TRBD1. The CDR3 DNA reads as TGTGCCAGCAGCTTAACGTTCGGGCAGGGGGAGGGCTACACCTTC. Translated: CASSLTFGQGEGYTF.